The 11 T cell receptor beta chains presented below share a single source sample, sequenced in a study of OX40 agonist ivuxolimab in advanced cancers. The library was produced with the immunoSEQ multiplex PCR assay. TCRdb limited this immuneACCESS table to in-frame rearrangements with V and J called. A share of clones is missing; checked studies link under half to unresolved V genes, and the rest is unexplained. This sample lists about 78,000 clones; approximately 81% were detected once. 2.1% of the sample rests with the top ten. Material: CD4+ or CD8+ T cells sorted from blood, obtained in a trial of the OX40 agonist ivuxolimab. These receptors were taken from an adult with an advanced solid tumor such as melanoma, head and neck, liver or kidney cancer.

The chain has TRBV5-8 and TRBJ2-1; 11 nucleotides match TRBD2. The V gene end was trimmed by 5 bases and the J gene end by 4 bases; junction bases not matched to a gene: 5. The CDR3 covers 15 residues. Germline assignment: CDR1 SGHTS and CDR2 YDEGEE. CDR3: CASSFGLAGYNEQFF. In DNA, the CDR3 is TGTGCCAGCAGTTTTGGACTAGCGGGTTACAATGAGCAGTTCTTC.

V usage is TRBV27 and J usage is TRBJ1-1; the D is unclear. This CDR3 spans 13 amino acids. V was clipped by 5 bases and J by 6 bases, with 13 bases between them. Germline CDR1 and CDR2: MNHEY and SMNVEV (reference sequence). CDR3 residues: CASSSNRVAEAFF. The DNA of the CDR3 is TGTGCCAGCAGTAGTAATAGGGTGGCTGAAGCTTTCTTT.

The chain uses TRBV28 and TRBJ2-7; 8 bases map to TRBD1. V lost 5 bases and J lost 6; bases outside the gene matches: 3. CDR1 MDHEN and CDR2 SYDVKM come from the germline V gene. This CDR3 region has 12 residues. CDR3 region: CASSLQGAEQYF. As DNA, the CDR3 is TGTGCCAGCAGTCTCCAGGGGGCCGAGCAGTACTTC.

The chain employs TRBV28 and TRBJ1-1; D is undetermined. This CDR3 is built from 14 residues. V lost 6 bases and J 1 base, leaving 12 bases between the germline ends. Germline CDR1 is MDHEN and CDR2 is SYDVKM. The chain's CDR3 is CASSLGQQNTEAFF. As DNA, the CDR3 is TGTGCCAGCAGCCTCGGGCAGCAGAACACTGAAGCTTTCTTT.

Here the CDR3 DNA reads TGTGCCAGCAGTTCCCGGTCAGCCCTTAACGAGCAGTACTTC. Translating gives CASSSRSALNEQYF. The V and J genes are TRBV28 and TRBJ2-7; no definite D call. Trimming left V 4 bases short and J 5 bases short, with 15 bases between. The germline gives CDR1 MDHEN, CDR2 SYDVKM. This CDR3 has 14 residues.

The gene calls are TRBV2 and TRBJ2-7; TRBD2 might be the D (6 bases). Germline CDR1 and CDR2: SNHLY and FYNNEI. This CDR3 has 14 residues. Trimming removed 6 bases at V and 9 bases at J, with 21 bases between. The CDR3 reads CASRREAGWVAQYF. DNA for the CDR3: TGTGCCAGCAGGCGGGAAGCAGGTTGGGTTGCGCAGTACTTC.

This sequence joins TRBV11-2 and TRBJ1-3; TRBD1 matches at 8 bases. Trimming cost V 5 bases and J 3 bases; bases outside gene matches: 6. CDR3 length: 15 residues. CDR1 is SGHAT and CDR2 is FQNNGV in the germline V gene. The CDR3 DNA follows: TGTGCCAGCAGCGTTCGGACAGGGATTGGAAACACCATATATTTT. Translation: CASSVRTGIGNTIYF.

The sample holds a few counts of this clone. The chain couples TRBV6-1 to TRBJ2-1; 15 bases match TRBD2. CDR1 MNHNS and CDR2 SASEGT come from the germline V gene. V was pared by 8 bases and J by 0 bases, with 8 bases of the junction left unmatched. This CDR3 is 18 amino acids long. The CDR3 reads CASRGTSGGSSSYNEQFF. The CDR3 nucleotides read TGTGCCAGCCGTGGGACTAGCGGGGGGTCTAGCTCCTACAATGAGCAGTTCTTC.

This clone was found once. This chain uses TRBV7-6 with TRBJ2-7, with D possibly matching TRBD1 (5 bases). CDR1 is SGHVS, CDR2 FNYEAQ, per germline. The CDR3 consists of 12 residues. The V gene lost 5 bases and the J gene lost 6 bases, with 11 bases spanning the gap. The CDR3 region has the DNA TGTGCCAGCAGCCGACCTCAGGGCGAGCAGTACTTC. This sequence encodes CASSRPQGEQYF. The variable domain in full, completed from reference TRBV7-6 and TRBJ2-7, reads GAGVSQSPRYKVTKRGQDVALRCDPISGHVSLYWYRQALGQGPEFLTYFNYEAQQDKSGLPNDRFSAERPEGSISTLTIQRTEQRDSAMYRCASSRPQGEQYFGPGTRLTVT.

This clone was seen a handful of times. The chain recombines TRBV4-3 with TRBJ2-1; a weak D match, TRBD2 (6 bases). The CDR3 loop spans 18 amino acids. Germline lookup yields CDR1 LGHNA and CDR2 YSLEER. V lost 4 bases and J 0 bases, leaving 19 bases between the germline ends. CDR3 nucleotides: TGCGCCAGCAGCCCAGACTCCCCATACGGGGGCTCCTACAATGAGCAGTTCTTC. Its protein is CASSPDSPYGGSYNEQFF.

The V call is TRBV28, the J call TRBJ2-2, with D unclear. The germline V gene encodes CDR1 MDHEN and CDR2 SYDVKM. The CDR3 runs to 14 residues. V shed 8 bases and J shed 7 bases, with 17 bases lying between them. The CDR3 protein is CASAPPGHIGELFF. The CDR3 region has the DNA TGTGCCAGCGCTCCTCCGGGCCACATCGGGGAGCTGTTTTTT.